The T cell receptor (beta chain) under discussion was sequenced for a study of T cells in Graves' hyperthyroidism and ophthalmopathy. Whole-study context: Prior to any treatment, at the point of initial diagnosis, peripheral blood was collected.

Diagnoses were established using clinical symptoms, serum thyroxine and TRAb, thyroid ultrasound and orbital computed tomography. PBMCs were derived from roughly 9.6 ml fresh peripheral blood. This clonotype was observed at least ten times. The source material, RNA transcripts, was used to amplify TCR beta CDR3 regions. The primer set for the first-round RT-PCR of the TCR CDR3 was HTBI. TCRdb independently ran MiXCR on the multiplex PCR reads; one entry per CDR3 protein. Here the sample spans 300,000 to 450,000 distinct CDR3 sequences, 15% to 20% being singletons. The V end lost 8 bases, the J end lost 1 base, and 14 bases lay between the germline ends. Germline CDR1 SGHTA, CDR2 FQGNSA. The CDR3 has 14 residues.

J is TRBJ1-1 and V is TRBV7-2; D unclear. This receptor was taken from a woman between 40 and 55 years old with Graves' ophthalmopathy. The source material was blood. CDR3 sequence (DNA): TGTGCCAGCGAGAAGGGCGGTTCGAACACTGAAGCTTTCTTT. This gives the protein CASEKGGSNTEAFF.